This entry features one T cell receptor beta chain sequence. Its antigen is not identified. The germline V gene has CDR1 LNHDA and CDR2 SQIVND (reference sequence). V was shortened by 4 bases and J by 2 bases, with 8 bases between the two germline ends. The CDR3 sequence is 14 residues long. These data come from a study of cytomegalovirus exposure and HLA in healthy donors. Study-wide background: Drawn from HLA-typed donors, about 82 million unique TCRs were held in an early data release. Points from the study as a whole: Cytomegalovirus association was listed for 164 TCR beta chains. A later analysis linked some 18,000 TCR beta sequences to HLA alleles at 0.05 false discovery rate. A later analysis found TCR association rates differed by HLA locus, highest for DRB1 and lowest for HLA-C.

PCR primers comprised 60 Vbeta and 13 Jbeta primers. Sequencing was performed with immunoSEQ multiplex PCR; in TCRdb, only in-frame clones are kept and a portion is missing. The sample has about 220,000 clones; about three quarters are singletons. The source is a male donor in good health and CMV-seronegative. The sample comprised PBMCs. The rearrangement joins TRBV19 to TRBJ2-2; TRBD2 is a possible D gene (6 bases). As DNA, the CDR3 is TGTGCCAGTAGTACCGGGACTAACACCGGGGAGCTGTTTTTT. The encoded protein is CASSTGTNTGELFF.